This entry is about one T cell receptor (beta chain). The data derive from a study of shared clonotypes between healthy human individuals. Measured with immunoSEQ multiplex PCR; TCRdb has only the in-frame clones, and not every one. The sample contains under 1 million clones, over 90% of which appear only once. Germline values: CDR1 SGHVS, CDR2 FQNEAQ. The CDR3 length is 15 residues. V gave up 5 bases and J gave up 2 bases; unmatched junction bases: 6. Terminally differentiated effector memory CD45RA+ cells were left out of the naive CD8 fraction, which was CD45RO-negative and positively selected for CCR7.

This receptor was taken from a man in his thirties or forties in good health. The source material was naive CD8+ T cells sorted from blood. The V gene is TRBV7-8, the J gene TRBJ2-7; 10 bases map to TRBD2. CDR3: CASSLPGTSAYEQYF. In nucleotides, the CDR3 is TGTGCCAGCAGCCTCCCGGGGACTAGCGCCTACGAGCAGTACTTC.